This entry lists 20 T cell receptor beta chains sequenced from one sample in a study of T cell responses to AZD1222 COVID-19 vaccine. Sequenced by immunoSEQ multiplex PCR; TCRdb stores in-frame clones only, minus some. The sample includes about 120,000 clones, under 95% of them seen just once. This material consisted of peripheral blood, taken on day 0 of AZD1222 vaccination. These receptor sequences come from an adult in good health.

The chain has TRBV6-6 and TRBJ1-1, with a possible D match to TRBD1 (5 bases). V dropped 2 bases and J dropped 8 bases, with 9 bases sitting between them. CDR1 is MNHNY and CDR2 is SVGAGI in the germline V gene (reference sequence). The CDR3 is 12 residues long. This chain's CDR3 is CASSYQGREAFF. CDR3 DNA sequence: TGTGCCAGCAGTTACCAGGGCCGGGAAGCTTTCTTT.

CDR3 coding DNA: TGCGCCAGCAGCCCCAGGGGTGCCGGCTACACCTTC. It yields the protein CASSPRGAGYTF. V is TRBV5-1 and J is TRBJ1-2, with a possible D match to TRBD1 (6 bases). CDR1 is SGHRS, CDR2 YFSETQ, per germline. This CDR3 is 12 amino acids long. Trimming shortened V by 4 bases and J by 8 bases, and 12 bases separated the two germline ends.

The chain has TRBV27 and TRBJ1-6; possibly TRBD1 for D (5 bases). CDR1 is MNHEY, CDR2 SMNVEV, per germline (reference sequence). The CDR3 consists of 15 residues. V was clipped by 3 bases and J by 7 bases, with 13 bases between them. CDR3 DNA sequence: TGTGCCAGCAGTTTTCTCGCAGGGCAAAATTCACCCCTCCACTTT. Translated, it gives CASSFLAGQNSPLHF.

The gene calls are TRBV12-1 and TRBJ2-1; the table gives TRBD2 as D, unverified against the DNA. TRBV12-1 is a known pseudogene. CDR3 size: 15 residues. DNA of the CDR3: TGTGCCAGCAGCTGGGGACTGGATACGCGGAATGAGCAGTTCTTC. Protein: CASSWGLDTRNEQFF.

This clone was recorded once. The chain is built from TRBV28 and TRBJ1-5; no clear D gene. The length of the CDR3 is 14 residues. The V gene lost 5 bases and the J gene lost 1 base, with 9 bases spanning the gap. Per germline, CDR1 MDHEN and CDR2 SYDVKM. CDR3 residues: CASSPSPSNQPQHF. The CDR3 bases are TGTGCCAGCAGTCCGTCACCCAGCAATCAGCCCCAGCATTTT.

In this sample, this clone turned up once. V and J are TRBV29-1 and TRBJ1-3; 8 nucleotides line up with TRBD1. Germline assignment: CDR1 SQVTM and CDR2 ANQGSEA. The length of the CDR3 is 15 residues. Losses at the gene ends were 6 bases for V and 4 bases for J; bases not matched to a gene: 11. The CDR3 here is CSVEDRVLSGNTIYF. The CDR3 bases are TGCAGCGTGGAGGACAGGGTATTATCCGGAAACACCATATATTTT. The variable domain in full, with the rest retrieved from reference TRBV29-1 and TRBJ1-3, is SAVISQKPSRDICQRGTSLTIQCQVDSQVTMMFWYRQQPGQSLTLIATANQGSEATYESGFVIDKFPISRPNLTFSTLTVSNMSPEDSSIYLCSVEDRVLSGNTIYFGEGSWLTVV.

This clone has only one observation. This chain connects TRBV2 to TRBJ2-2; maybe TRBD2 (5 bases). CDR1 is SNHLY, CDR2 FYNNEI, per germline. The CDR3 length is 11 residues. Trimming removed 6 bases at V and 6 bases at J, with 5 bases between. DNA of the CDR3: TGTGCCAGCAGGGAGGCCGGGGAGCTGTTTTTT. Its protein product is CASREAGELFF.

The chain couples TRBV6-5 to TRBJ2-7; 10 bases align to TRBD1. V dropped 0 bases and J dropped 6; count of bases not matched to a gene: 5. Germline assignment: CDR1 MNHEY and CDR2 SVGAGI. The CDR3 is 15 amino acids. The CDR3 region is CASSYSGTGVLEQYF. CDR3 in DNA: TGTGCCAGCAGTTACTCCGGGACAGGGGTTCTCGAGCAGTACTTC.

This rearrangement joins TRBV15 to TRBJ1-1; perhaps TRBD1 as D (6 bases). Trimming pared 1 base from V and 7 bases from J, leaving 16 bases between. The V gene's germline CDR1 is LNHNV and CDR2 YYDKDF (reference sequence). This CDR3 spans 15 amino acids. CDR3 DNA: TGTGCCACCAGCAGAGGGGGGCAGGGAAGGGGTGAAGCTTTCTTT. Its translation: CATSRGGQGRGEAFF.

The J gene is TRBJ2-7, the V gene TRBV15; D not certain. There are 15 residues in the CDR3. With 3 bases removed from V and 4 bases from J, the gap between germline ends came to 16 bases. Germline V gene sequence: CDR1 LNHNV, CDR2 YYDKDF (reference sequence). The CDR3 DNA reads TGTGCCACCAGCAGTGGTTTAAGGAGTACGTACGAGCAGTACTTC. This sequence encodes CATSSGLRSTYEQYF.

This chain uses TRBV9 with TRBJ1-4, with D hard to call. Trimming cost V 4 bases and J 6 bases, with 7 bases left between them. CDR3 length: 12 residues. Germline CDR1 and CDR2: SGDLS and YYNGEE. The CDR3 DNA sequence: TGTGCCAGCAGCCCTCCGGATGAAAAACTGTTTTTT. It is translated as CASSPPDEKLFF. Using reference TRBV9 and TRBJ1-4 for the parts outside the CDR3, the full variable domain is DSGVTQTPKHLITATGQRVTLRCSPRSGDLSVYWYQQSLDQGLQFLIQYYNGEERAKGNILERFSAQQFPDLHSELNLSSLELGDSALYFCASSPPDEKLFFGSGTQLSVL.

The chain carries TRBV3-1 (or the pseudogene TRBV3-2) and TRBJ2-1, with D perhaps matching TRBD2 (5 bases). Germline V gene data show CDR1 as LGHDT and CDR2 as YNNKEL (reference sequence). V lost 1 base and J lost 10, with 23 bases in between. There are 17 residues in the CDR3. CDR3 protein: CASSQVGVRVSLSEQFF. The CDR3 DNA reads TGTGCCAGCAGCCAAGTCGGGGTCAGAGTCAGCCTTTCCGAGCAGTTCTTC.

The DNA of the CDR3 is TGTGCCAGCAGCGTCGGACTAGCGGGGAACAATGAGCAGTTCTTC. Protein product: CASSVGLAGNNEQFF. The V gene is TRBV4-2, the J gene TRBJ2-1; 12 positions match TRBD2. This CDR3 spans 15 amino acids. CDR1 LGHNA and CDR2 YNFKEQ come from the germline V gene. V shed 5 bases, J shed 5 bases, and the junction held 4 bases outside the gene matches.

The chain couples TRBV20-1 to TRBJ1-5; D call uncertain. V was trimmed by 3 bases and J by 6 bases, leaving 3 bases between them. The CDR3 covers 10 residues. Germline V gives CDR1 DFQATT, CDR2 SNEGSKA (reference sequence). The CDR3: CSASRQPQHF. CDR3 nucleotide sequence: TGCAGTGCTAGCCGTCAGCCCCAGCATTTT.

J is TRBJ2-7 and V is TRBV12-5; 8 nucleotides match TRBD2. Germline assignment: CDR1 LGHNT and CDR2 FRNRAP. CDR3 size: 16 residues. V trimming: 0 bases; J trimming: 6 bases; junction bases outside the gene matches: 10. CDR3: CASGLVGGAGGFEQYF. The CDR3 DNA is TGTGCTAGTGGTTTGGTCGGAGGGGCGGGAGGATTCGAGCAGTACTTC.

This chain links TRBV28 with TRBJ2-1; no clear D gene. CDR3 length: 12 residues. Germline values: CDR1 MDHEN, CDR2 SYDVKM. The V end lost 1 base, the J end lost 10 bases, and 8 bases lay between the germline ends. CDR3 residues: CASSLSSREQFF. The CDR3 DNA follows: TGTGCCAGCAGTTTATCCTCAAGGGAGCAGTTCTTC.

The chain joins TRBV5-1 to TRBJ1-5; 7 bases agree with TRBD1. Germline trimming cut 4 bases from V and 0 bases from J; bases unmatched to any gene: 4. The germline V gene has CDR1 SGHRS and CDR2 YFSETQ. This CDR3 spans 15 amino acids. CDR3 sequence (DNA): TGCGCCAGCAGCGAGGGGACAGTTAGCAATCAGCCCCAGCATTTT. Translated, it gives CASSEGTVSNQPQHF.

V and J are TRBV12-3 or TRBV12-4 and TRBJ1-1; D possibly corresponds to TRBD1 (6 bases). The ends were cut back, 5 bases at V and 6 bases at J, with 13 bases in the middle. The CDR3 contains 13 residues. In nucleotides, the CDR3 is TGTGCCAGCAGTCTACAGGGTAGCGCTGAAGCTTTCTTT. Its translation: CASSLQGSAEAFF.

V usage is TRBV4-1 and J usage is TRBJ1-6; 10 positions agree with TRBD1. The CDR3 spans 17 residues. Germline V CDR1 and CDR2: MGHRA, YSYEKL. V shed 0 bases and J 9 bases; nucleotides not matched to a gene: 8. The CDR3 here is CASSQEVLTGGRSPLHF. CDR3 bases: TGCGCCAGCAGCCAAGAAGTATTGACAGGGGGCCGTTCACCCCTCCACTTT.

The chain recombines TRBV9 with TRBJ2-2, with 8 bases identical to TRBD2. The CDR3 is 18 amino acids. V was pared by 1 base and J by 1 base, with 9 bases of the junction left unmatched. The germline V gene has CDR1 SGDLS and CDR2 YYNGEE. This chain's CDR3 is CASSVTLTSELNTGELFF. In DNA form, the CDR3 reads TGTGCCAGCAGCGTAACTCTGACTAGCGAGCTGAACACCGGGGAGCTGTTTTTT.